Each of the 14 T cell receptor beta chains below was sequenced from the same sample in a study of PD-1 blockade in classical Hodgkin lymphoma. The table came from immunoSEQ multiplex PCR; TCRdb's copy has only in-frame clones and leaves some out. Found here are roughly 35,000 clones, 92% of them singletons; the top ten hold roughly 0.31%. Time point indicated: cycle 4 day 1 (C4D1), after more than five weeks of nivolumab. Autologous stem cell transplantation was followed by relapse in every patient, and brentuximab vedotin exposure varied. Magnetic negative selection was used to purify CD4+ T cells from thawed PBMCs. Here the sequenced sample was CD4+ T cells from blood, taken before the fourth cycle of nivolumab. Every receptor here comes from a human donor with classical Hodgkin lymphoma.

This chain uses TRBV5-1 with TRBJ2-7; 11 positions match TRBD1. Per germline, CDR1 SGHRS and CDR2 YFSETQ. This CDR3 is 16 amino acids long. V trimming: 2 bases; J trimming: 6 bases; junction bases outside the gene matches: 10. The CDR3 sequence: CASSFFRGQGASEQYF. CDR3 sequence (DNA): TGCGCCAGCAGCTTTTTTCGCGGACAGGGGGCGTCCGAGCAGTACTTC.

The rearrangement links TRBV5-6 to TRBJ1-2; no clear D gene. Deletions cut 2 bases from V and 7 bases from J, with 24 bases between. Germline loops: CDR1 SGHDT, CDR2 YYEEEE. This CDR3 is built from 17 residues. The DNA of the CDR3 is TGTGCCAGCAGCTTACCCGTCGAGCGGCAGACCCTCGGTGGCTACACCTTC. Translating it yields CASSLPVERQTLGGYTF.

The CDR3 DNA sequence: TGTGCCAGCAGTTATTCGGGACTAGCGGATACGCAGTATTTT. Residues: CASSYSGLADTQYF. This rearrangement joins TRBV6-5 to TRBJ2-3; 10 bases fit TRBD2. The germline gives CDR1 MNHEY, CDR2 SVGAGI. The ends lost 3 bases at V and 6 bases at J; junction bases unmatched: 3. The CDR3 has 14 amino acids.

The DNA of the CDR3 is TGTGCCAGCAGCTTGTCCAGCCAAGAGACCCAGTACTTC. This gives the protein CASSLSSQETQYF. V is TRBV5-4 and J is TRBJ2-5; no clear D. This CDR3 region has 13 residues. Germline assignment: CDR1 SGHNT and CDR2 YYREEE (reference sequence). The V and J ends lost 1 base and 1 base respectively, with 5 bases between them.

The V call is TRBV7-9, the J call TRBJ2-7; D is uncertain. Germline assignment: CDR1 SEHNR and CDR2 FQNEAQ (reference sequence). Trimming took off 5 bases at V and 3 bases at J, with 20 bases between the two ends. The length of the CDR3 is 16 residues. The CDR3 sequence: CASSTPLPGRIYEQYF. The CDR3, as DNA: TGTGCCAGCAGCACCCCCCTTCCGGGCAGGATCTACGAGCAGTACTTC.

The chain links TRBV5-6 to TRBJ1-2; D possibly corresponds to TRBD1 (6 bases). There are 13 residues in the CDR3. V dropped 1 base and J dropped 6 bases, with 10 bases sitting between them. Looked up from germline, CDR1 is SGHDT and CDR2 is YYEEEE. The CDR3 spells CASSLYRADGYTF. The CDR3 nucleotides read TGTGCCAGCAGCTTGTACAGGGCGGATGGCTACACCTTC. Combining the CDR3 with reference TRBV5-6 and TRBJ1-2 gives the whole variable domain DAGVTQSPTHLIKTRGQQVTLRCSPKSGHDTVSWYQQALGQGPQFIFQYYEEEERQRGNFPDRFSGHQFPNYSSELNVNALLLGDSALYLCASSLYRADGYTFGSGTRLTVV.

V usage is TRBV19 and J usage is TRBJ2-1, with a tentative D call TRBD2 (6 bases). This CDR3 region has 14 residues. Looked up from germline, CDR1 is LNHDA and CDR2 is SQIVND (reference sequence). The ends were cut back, 3 bases at V and 7 bases at J, with 13 bases in the middle. The CDR3, as DNA: TGTGCCAGTAGTATGCCGGGACTCTTGAATGAGCAGTTCTTC. This sequence encodes CASSMPGLLNEQFF.

The rearrangement joins TRBV6-1 to TRBJ2-2; unclear D gene. V was shortened by 6 bases and J by 7 bases, with 18 bases between the two germline ends. The germline CDR1 and CDR2 sequences are MNHNS and SASEGT. This CDR3 spans 15 amino acids. The CDR3 sequence is CASRGNLGQGGELFF. The CDR3 region has the DNA TGTGCCAGCAGGGGTAACTTAGGGCAAGGCGGGGAGCTGTTTTTT.

The chain recombines TRBV21-1 with TRBJ1-1; TRBD1 was called by the table and not checked on the DNA. TRBV21-1 is tagged as a pseudogene. CDR3 length equals 14 residues. The CDR3: CASSKVSRNTEAFF. For the CDR3, the DNA is TGTGCCAGCAGCAAAGTATCCAGGAACACTGAAGCTTTCTTT.

This clone was counted a single time. V usage is TRBV28 and J usage is TRBJ2-1; 9 bases are a match to TRBD2. V was pared by 5 bases and J by 2 bases, with 19 bases of the junction left unmatched. Germline V gene lookup returns CDR1 MDHEN and CDR2 SYDVKM. The CDR3 loop spans 20 amino acids. This chain's CDR3 is CASSLRGELGGREPYNEQFF. The CDR3 DNA reads as TGTGCCAGCAGTCTAAGGGGGGAACTCGGCGGGAGGGAACCCTACAATGAGCAGTTCTTC.

V gene TRBV9 combines with J gene TRBJ1-1; D unclear. Germline V gene data show CDR1 as SGDLS and CDR2 as YYNGEE. Trimming stripped 2 bases from V and 7 bases from J, with 15 bases between. The CDR3 contains 14 residues. The CDR3 sequence: CASSVVRGLDEAFF. In DNA, the CDR3 is TGTGCCAGCAGCGTCGTCCGGGGTTTGGATGAAGCTTTCTTT.

V and J are TRBV5-6 and TRBJ2-2, with D tentatively TRBD1 (5 bases). Germline lookup yields CDR1 SGHDT and CDR2 YYEEEE. With 2 bases removed from V and 4 bases from J, the gap between germline ends came to 12 bases. The CDR3 runs to 15 residues. CDR3 sequence (DNA): TGTGCCAGCAGCTTTGAGGTTAGGGGCACCGGGGAGCTGTTTTTT. This encodes CASSFEVRGTGELFF.

The sample holds a few counts of this clone. CDR3 nucleotides: TGTGCCAGCAGTTCCACGGTCTATGGCTACACCTTC. The encoded protein is CASSSTVYGYTF. This chain connects TRBV6-5 to TRBJ1-2; D not resolved. In germline, CDR1 is MNHEY, CDR2 SVGAGI. V lost 4 bases to trimming and J lost 4 bases, with 7 bases between them. The CDR3 extends over 12 amino acids.

The chain is built from TRBV28 and TRBJ1-2; D gene unclear. Trimming took 5 bases from V and 1 from J, leaving 14 bases between them. The CDR3 totals 15 residues. Germline CDR1 MDHEN, CDR2 SYDVKM. CDR3 region: CASSPASPNNYGYTF. DNA for the CDR3: TGTGCCAGCAGTCCAGCGAGCCCCAATAACTATGGCTACACCTTC.